This TCR beta chain derives from a study of T cells after yellow fever vaccination. With respect to this clonotype: Its target is not known.

As TCR cDNA was made by 5'RACE template switching, a universal primer site and UMIs were added. One entry per CDR3 protein results from TCRdb running MiXCR on the 5' RACE reads. The table lists around 310,000 distinct CDR3 sequences, 8.7% of them singletons. Study findings and constraints: Peaking on day 5 versus 15, the secondary response was faster but weaker. Subsequent booster samples again held most clones from primary vaccination (roughly 96% CD4, approximately 85% CD8). Contamination of FACS-sorted repertoires by abundant clonotypes from the bulk population could occur.

The CDR3 runs to 18 residues. V dropped 1 base and J dropped 6 bases, with 22 bases sitting between them. CDR1 SGHAT and CDR2 FQNNGV come from the germline V gene. Sequencing used PBMCs, obtained on the day of the first yellow fever vaccination. The rearrangement uses TRBV11-2 and TRBJ2-1, with D maybe TRBD2 (7 bases). The sequence came from a man younger than 30 who received the YFV17D yellow fever vaccine. CDR3 DNA: TGTGCCAGCAGCTTAGTTGACGGGGGGCAATCGGATCGCAATGAGCAGTTCTTC. This sequence encodes CASSLVDGGQSDRNEQFF.